These 17 T cell receptor beta chains originate from one sample sequenced in a study of T cell responses to AZD1222 COVID-19 vaccine. The data were produced by immunoSEQ multiplex PCR, yet TCRdb's version contains in-frame clones alone and is incomplete. The sample has under 150,000 clones; roughly 85% are singletons. Here the sequenced sample was peripheral blood, taken 28 days after the second dose of the MenACWY control vaccine. These receptors all stem from an adult who received the MenACWY meningococcal vaccine as a control.

This chain uses TRBV3-1 (or the pseudogene TRBV3-2) with TRBJ2-1; 9 bases are shared with TRBD1. Germline V gene sequence: CDR1 LGHDT, CDR2 YNNKEL (reference sequence). Unmatched junction bases numbered 3, after V lost 4 bases and J lost 8 bases. This CDR3 spans 13 amino acids. The CDR3 DNA is TGTGCCAGCAGCCCCCGGGACAGGGATGAGCAGTTCTTC. It specifies CASSPRDRDEQFF.

The V and J genes are TRBV29-1 and TRBJ1-1; D gene ambiguous. CDR1 and CDR2 (germline): SQVTM, ANQGSEA. This CDR3 has 12 amino acids. V was clipped by 4 bases and J by 1 base, with 7 bases between them. The DNA of the CDR3 is TGCAGCGTTGTCCCGCAGAACACTGAAGCTTTCTTT. Its translation is CSVVPQNTEAFF.

The chain is built from TRBV19 and TRBJ1-5; D might be TRBD1 (5 bases). The V gene's germline CDR1 is LNHDA and CDR2 SQIVND (reference sequence). This CDR3 contains 15 residues. Deletions cut 3 bases from V and 3 bases from J, with 12 bases between. In nucleotides, the CDR3 is TGTGCCAGTAGTATGTTGACAGCTCACAATCAGCCCCAGCATTTT. Translated: CASSMLTAHNQPQHF.

J is TRBJ2-3 and V is TRBV6-4; 10 bases agree with TRBD1. V shed 5 bases, J shed 3 bases, and the junction held 2 bases outside the gene matches. Germline V CDR1 and CDR2: MRHNA, SNTAGT. This CDR3 comprises 14 residues. CDR3 amino acids: CASSPGQGTDTQYF. The CDR3 DNA reads as TGTGCCAGCAGTCCGGGACAGGGGACAGATACGCAGTATTTT.

CDR3 nucleotides: TGTGTCAGAAGCTTAGCCCCCCGACAACATACCTTCTCCTACAATGAGCAGTTCTTC. Residues: CVRSLAPRQHTFSYNEQFF. The gene calls are TRBV7-5 and TRBJ2-1; whether TRBD1, the table's D call, matches the DNA was not checked. TRBV7-5 corresponds to a pseudogene. The length of the CDR3 is 19 residues.

CDR3 sequence reads: CASSIMTGDSPLHF. DNA of the CDR3: TGTGCCAGTAGTATCATGACAGGGGATTCACCCCTCCACTTT. The rearrangement uses TRBV19 and TRBJ1-6; 8 bases agree with TRBD1. This CDR3 region has 14 residues. Germline CDR1 and CDR2: LNHDA and SQIVND (reference sequence). V was clipped by 3 bases and J by 8 bases; unmatched bases: 3.

J is TRBJ1-2 and V is TRBV6-5; D is ambiguous. The germline V gene encodes CDR1 MNHEY and CDR2 SVGAGI. The CDR3 spans 14 residues. The V end lost 0 bases, the J end lost 2 bases, and 7 bases lay between the germline ends. CDR3 protein: CASSYSSKNYGYTF. The CDR3 DNA reads as TGTGCCAGCAGTTACTCGTCCAAGAACTATGGCTACACCTTC.

This clone was seen a few times. The chain couples TRBV21-1 to TRBJ1-5; the table's D gene call, TRBD1, was not cross checked with the DNA. TRBV21-1 counts as a pseudogene. CDR3 length: 15 amino acids. The CDR3 DNA reads as TGTGCCAGCAAGACCCGTCCCGGGACAGGGCCGCCCCAGCATTTT. Translation: CASKTRPGTGPPQHF.

The chain recombines TRBV5-1 with TRBJ2-7; 10 positions agree with TRBD1. CDR1 and CDR2 (germline): SGHRS, YFSETQ. CDR3 length: 14 amino acids. V was clipped by 2 bases and J by 4 bases; unmatched bases: 3. The CDR3 sequence: CASSFGQGVYEQYF. CDR3 bases: TGCGCCAGCAGCTTCGGACAGGGGGTGTACGAGCAGTACTTC. The whole variable domain, remainder taken from reference TRBV5-1 and TRBJ2-7, is KAGVTQTPRYLIKTRGQQVTLSCSPISGHRSVSWYQQTPGQGLQFLFEYFSETQRNKGNFPGRFSGRQFSNSRSEMNVSTLELGDSALYLCASSFGQGVYEQYFGPGTRLTVT.

The chain combines TRBV3-1 (or the pseudogene TRBV3-2) with TRBJ2-1; TRBD2 matches at 13 bases. The CDR3 is made up of 22 amino acids. V shed 0 bases and J 1 base; nucleotides not matched to a gene: 15. Germline V gene sequence: CDR1 LGHDT, CDR2 YNNKEL (reference sequence). This CDR3 is CASSQDFRTSGSEGLSYNEQFF. The CDR3 bases are TGTGCCAGCAGCCAAGATTTTAGGACTAGCGGGAGTGAGGGTCTATCCTACAATGAGCAGTTCTTC.

The V gene is TRBV28, the J gene TRBJ2-5; the D is unclear. This CDR3 spans 13 amino acids. Germline lookup yields CDR1 MDHEN and CDR2 SYDVKM. V was pared by 4 bases and J by 4 bases, with 10 bases between. The CDR3 loop is CASSSHFSETQYF. The DNA of the CDR3 is TGTGCCAGCAGTTCCCACTTCTCAGAGACCCAGTACTTC.

The sample holds one count of this clone. The chain joins TRBV5-6 to TRBJ2-1, with TRBD2 matching 7 bases. V shed 1 base and J 6 bases; nucleotides not matched to a gene: 10. Germline V gene data show CDR1 as SGHDT and CDR2 as YYEEEE. The CDR3 has 16 amino acids. The CDR3 here is CASSLRVAGQGNEQFF. CDR3 in DNA: TGTGCCAGCAGCTTGCGCGTAGCGGGCCAGGGCAATGAGCAGTTCTTC.

The chain joins TRBV2 to TRBJ1-1; the D is unclear. Germline assignment: CDR1 SNHLY and CDR2 FYNNEI. V dropped 8 bases and J dropped 3 bases, with 10 bases sitting between them. This CDR3 is built from 12 residues. CDR3 amino acids: CASQSPHTEAFF. The CDR3 region has the DNA TGTGCCAGCCAATCCCCCCACACTGAAGCTTTCTTT. The variable domain in full, completed from reference TRBV2 and TRBJ1-1, reads EPEVTQTPSHQVTQMGQEVILRCVPISNHLYFYWYRQILGQKVEFLVSFYNNEISEKSEIFDDQFSVERPDGSNFTLKIRSTKLEDSAMYFCASQSPHTEAFFGQGTRLTVV.

The rearrangement uses TRBV11-2 and TRBJ2-3; no clear D. This CDR3 comprises 12 residues. With 5 bases removed from V and 6 bases from J, the gap between germline ends came to 9 bases. Germline CDR1 SGHAT, CDR2 FQNNGV. The CDR3 bases are TGTGCCAGCAGCAGTCACGGCGATACGCAGTATTTT. It yields the protein CASSSHGDTQYF.

The chain joins TRBV7-9 to TRBJ1-1; D remains ambiguous. V was cut by 4 bases and J by 1 base, with 7 bases left in between. This CDR3 comprises 13 residues. The germline V gene has CDR1 SEHNR and CDR2 FQNEAQ (reference sequence). In DNA form, the CDR3 reads TGTGCCAGCAGCTGGGTTGGGAACACTGAAGCTTTCTTT. This codes for CASSWVGNTEAFF.

Regarding this clone: Germline is not matched at one junction end, which may reflect a read error. For the CDR3, the DNA is TGTGCCAGCAGTCGGACCGGAGCATCGGTTCACTTC. Translation gives CASSRTGASVHF. The rearrangement joins TRBV12-3 or TRBV12-4 to TRBJ2-4; no firm D call. This CDR3 region has 12 residues.

The V and J genes are TRBV9 and TRBJ2-2; 8 bases line up with TRBD1. The V and J ends lost 1 base and 4 bases, in that order; junction bases with no gene match: 6. The CDR3 has 16 amino acids. Germline loops: CDR1 SGDLS, CDR2 YYNGEE. CDR3 loop: CASSVQGARGTGELFF. CDR3 bases: TGTGCCAGCAGCGTACAGGGGGCGCGTGGCACCGGGGAGCTGTTTTTT.